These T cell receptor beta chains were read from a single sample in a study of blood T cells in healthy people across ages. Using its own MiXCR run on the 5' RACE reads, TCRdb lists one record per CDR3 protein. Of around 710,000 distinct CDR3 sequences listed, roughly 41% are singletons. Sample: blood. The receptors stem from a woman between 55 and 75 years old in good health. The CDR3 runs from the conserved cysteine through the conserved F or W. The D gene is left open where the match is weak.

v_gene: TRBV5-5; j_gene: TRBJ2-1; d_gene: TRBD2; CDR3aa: CASSLSGGAGNEQFF
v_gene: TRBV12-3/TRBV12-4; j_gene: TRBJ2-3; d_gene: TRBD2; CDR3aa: CASSPWTSVTTDTQYF
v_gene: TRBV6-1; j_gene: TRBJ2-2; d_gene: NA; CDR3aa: CASSESLTGELFF
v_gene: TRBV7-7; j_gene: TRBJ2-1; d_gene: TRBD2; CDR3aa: CASSLGGSGAINEQFF
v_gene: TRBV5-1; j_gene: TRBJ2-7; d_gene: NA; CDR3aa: CASSLDPTSYEQYF
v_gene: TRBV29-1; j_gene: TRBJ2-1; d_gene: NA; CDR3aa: CSVEALNGNEQFF
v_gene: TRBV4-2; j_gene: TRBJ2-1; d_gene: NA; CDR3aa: CASSQDDSGPHNEQFF
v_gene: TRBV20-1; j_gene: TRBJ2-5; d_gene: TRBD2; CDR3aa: CSAETSGSRWQYF
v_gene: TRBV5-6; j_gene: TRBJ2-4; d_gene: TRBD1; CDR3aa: CASSDLQGQQYF
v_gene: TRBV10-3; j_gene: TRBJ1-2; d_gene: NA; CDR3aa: CAISEGEVRGYTF
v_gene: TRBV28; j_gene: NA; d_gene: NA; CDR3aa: CASSLATHSYEQYF
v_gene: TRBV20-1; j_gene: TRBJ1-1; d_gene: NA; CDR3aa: CSARDEGVNTEAFF
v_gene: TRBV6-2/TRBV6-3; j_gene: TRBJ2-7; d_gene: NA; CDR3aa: CASSDSSDYEQYF
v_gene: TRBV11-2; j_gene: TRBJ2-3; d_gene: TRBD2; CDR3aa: CASSFNRGLAGNAASTDTQYF
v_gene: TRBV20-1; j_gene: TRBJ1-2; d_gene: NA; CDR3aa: CSAPVAGASGYTF
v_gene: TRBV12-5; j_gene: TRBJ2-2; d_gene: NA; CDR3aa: CASGLVLGYTGELFF
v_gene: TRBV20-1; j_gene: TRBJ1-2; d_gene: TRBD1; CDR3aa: CSATRDRGGYGHTF
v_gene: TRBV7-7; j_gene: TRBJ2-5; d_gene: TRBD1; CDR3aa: CASSRTGRGETQYF
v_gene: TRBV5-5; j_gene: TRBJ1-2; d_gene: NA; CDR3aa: CASSFLLGDSYGYTF
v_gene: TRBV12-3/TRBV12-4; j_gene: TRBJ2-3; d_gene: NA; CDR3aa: CASGQVADTQYF
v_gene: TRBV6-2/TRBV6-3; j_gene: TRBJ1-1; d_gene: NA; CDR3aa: CASRLQGGGAFF
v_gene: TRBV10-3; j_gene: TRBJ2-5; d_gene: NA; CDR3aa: CAISEPKSVETQYF
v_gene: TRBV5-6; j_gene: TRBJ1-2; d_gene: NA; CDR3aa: CASSLGRAGYTF
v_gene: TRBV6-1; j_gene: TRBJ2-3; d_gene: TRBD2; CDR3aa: CASSDGLVPTDTQYF
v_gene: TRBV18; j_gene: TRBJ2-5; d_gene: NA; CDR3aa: CASSPSWGETQYF